Detailed here is one TCR beta chain. Its antigen is unidentified. Measured with immunoSEQ multiplex PCR; TCRdb has only the in-frame clones, and not every one. The repertoire holds 650,000 to 800,000 clones, with 92% as singletons. The data stem from a study of shared clonotypes between healthy human individuals. At the level of the study: For every donor, three CD4 naive, three CD4 memory, two CD8 naive and one CD8 memory plates were used. General study findings and limits: Larger estimated richness was generally recorded for naive subsets relative to memory subsets. Sampling included only blood; tissue repertoires likely differ.

Naive CD8 cells comprised CD45RO-negative, CCR7-positively selected cells, excluding terminally differentiated effector memory CD45RA+ cells. CDR1 is SGHVS and CDR2 is FNYEAQ in the germline V gene. J gave up 6 bases and V 1 base, and 8 bases lay outside the gene matches. CDR3 length: 16 residues. Material for sequencing was naive CD8+ T cells sorted from blood. The V and J genes are TRBV7-6 and TRBJ2-2; 7 positions agree with TRBD2. The receptor was derived from a young man in good health. The CDR3 protein is CASSLVGGGPSGELFF. The CDR3 nucleotides read TGTGCCAGCAGCTTAGTCGGGGGAGGGCCATCCGGGGAGCTGTTTTTT.